This T cell receptor (beta chain) was sequenced during a study of patients and donors after allogeneic stem cell transplantation (dated by TCRdb to 2018 to 2020). Including cysteine and phenylalanine, the CDR3 has 14 amino acids. Only the CDR3 DNA is retained, 42 bases long and in frame from the first base. V and J are truncated by 5 bases and 2 bases respectively, leaving an intervening sequence of 12 bases. CDR1 and CDR2 (SGHRS, YFSETQ) derive from the germline V gene. Library method: RT-PCR. The instrument was a NextSeq 550. TCRdb applied fastp at Q25 and MiXCR to the public reads, then kept only in-frame beta chains. A single entry per CDR3 protein holds the most common genes and DNA from its merged rows. The sample table lists roughly 200,000 distinct CDR3 sequences, less than 50% of them with a count of one. The top ten clonotypes cover approximately 10% of the sample. For this clonotype: Its antigen target is currently unknown. Base qualities are not at hand, and no much larger clone is one base apart.

Recombination joined TRBV5-1 with TRBJ2-3; the D gene is perhaps TRBD1, from 6 matching bases. Source material: blood, either unsorted or a sorted T cell fraction (not recorded which). This TCR derives from a human donor who was either an allogeneic HSCT recipient or a stem cell or donor lymphocyte infusion donor (not recorded which). It is not recorded whose cells these are; they may come from a transplant donor. The nucleotides are TGCGCCAGCAGATCGACAGGAAACACAGATACGCAGTATTTT. This translates into CASRSTGNTDTQYF.